These 13 T cell receptor beta chains share one sample of origin, sequenced in a study of blood T cell repertoires in COVID-19. Sequencing was performed with immunoSEQ multiplex PCR; in TCRdb, only in-frame clones are kept and a portion is missing. Counted here are approximately 90,000 clones, 75% to 85% occurring once; the ten biggest clones make up roughly 25%. Source material: peripheral blood. These TCRs come from a man aged 60 to 75 with acute or convalescent COVID-19.

V usage is TRBV6-2 or TRBV6-3 and J usage is TRBJ1-5; no clear D. In germline, CDR1 is MNHEY, CDR2 SVGEGT. The CDR3 spans 13 residues. V was pared by 2 bases and J by 7 bases, with 9 bases between. The CDR3 nucleotides are TGTGCCAGCAGTTACGCCTCACGGCAGCCCCAGCATTTT. It encodes CASSYASRQPQHF.

This sequence joins TRBV5-5 and TRBJ2-3, with 7 positions matching TRBD2. The trim removed 0 bases at V and 5 bases at J, leaving 9 bases unmatched. Germline CDR1 reads SGHKS; CDR2 reads YYEKEE (reference sequence). CDR3 length equals 16 residues. CDR3 nucleotides: TGTGCCAGCAGCTTGGGGGAGGGAGGATTCGGAGATACGCAGTATTTT. Protein product: CASSLGEGGFGDTQYF.

This rearrangement joins TRBV28 to TRBJ1-4; possibly TRBD1 for D (6 bases). This CDR3 has 14 amino acids. CDR1 is MDHEN, CDR2 SYDVKM, per germline. V was clipped by 6 bases and J by 5 bases, with 13 bases between them. This CDR3 reads CASRETGPNEKLFF. CDR3 in DNA: TGTGCCAGCAGGGAGACAGGTCCAAATGAAAAACTGTTTTTT.

This clone was found once. The chain employs TRBV13 and TRBJ2-3; 7 positions agree with TRBD2. CDR3 length equals 15 residues. Unmatched junction bases numbered 8, after V lost 2 bases and J lost 6 bases. From germline, CDR1 is PRHDT and CDR2 FYEKMQ (reference sequence). The CDR3 region is CASSLSSGGGDTQYF. DNA of the CDR3: TGTGCCAGCAGCTTATCGTCGGGGGGTGGTGATACGCAGTATTTT.

The CDR3 DNA reads as TGTGCCAGCAGCTCAGACTCTGGGGCCAACGTCCTGACTTTC. It yields the protein CASSSDSGANVLTF. This chain links TRBV7-3 with TRBJ2-6; unclear D gene. This CDR3 is built from 14 residues. Trimming took 4 bases from V and 0 from J, leaving 4 bases between them. Germline lookup yields CDR1 SGHTA and CDR2 FQGTGA.

The V gene is TRBV2, the J gene TRBJ2-5; TRBD1 agrees at 7 bases. The J segment lost 2 bases and the V segment lost 2 bases, leaving 5 bases of the junction unmatched. The CDR3 spans 15 residues. In germline, CDR1 is SNHLY, CDR2 FYNNEI. The CDR3, as DNA: TGTGCCAGCAGTGAAAGGGGGCGTTGGCAAGAGACCCAGTACTTC. This codes for CASSERGRWQETQYF.

V gene TRBV11-2 combines with J gene TRBJ1-1; 10 nucleotides agree with TRBD1. CDR1 SGHAT and CDR2 FQNNGV come from the germline V gene. CDR3 size: 15 residues. With V trimmed by 5 bases and J by 10 bases, 13 bases remained unmatched. The CDR3 DNA follows: TGTGCCAGCAGCGGTTTTAGGGGACAGGGGCCTGTAGCTTTCTTT. Protein: CASSGFRGQGPVAFF.

This chain links TRBV5-1 with TRBJ2-4; perhaps TRBD2 as D (5 bases). This CDR3 contains 14 residues. Germline CDR1 is SGHRS and CDR2 is YFSETQ. V was shortened by 7 bases and J by 4 bases, with 15 bases between the two germline ends. CDR3 sequence (DNA): TGCGCCAGCGGTCCCTCGCGAGGGAAAAACATTCAGTACTTC. Residues: CASGPSRGKNIQYF. Looking up the rest from reference TRBV5-1 and TRBJ2-4 gives the full variable domain: KAGVTQTPRYLIKTRGQQVTLSCSPISGHRSVSWYQQTPGQGLQFLFEYFSETQRNKGNFPGRFSGRQFSNSRSEMNVSTLELGDSALYLCASGPSRGKNIQYFGAGTRLSVL.

This clone was counted a few times. The chain recombines TRBV6-5 with TRBJ1-2, with D possibly TRBD1 on 5 matching bases. Germline loops: CDR1 MNHEY, CDR2 SVGAGI. Trimming left V 10 bases short and J 5 bases short, with 20 bases between. There are 14 residues in the CDR3. CDR3 nucleotide sequence: TGTGCCACCGGGGGACGGAGCGCGTGGTATGGCTACACCTTC. Amino acids: CATGGRSAWYGYTF.

The chain recombines TRBV24-1 with TRBJ2-5; 9 nucleotides match TRBD1. V lost 3 bases, J lost 1 base, and 5 bases stayed unmatched. The CDR3 sequence is 16 residues long. Germline loops: CDR1 KGHDR, CDR2 SFDVKD. The CDR3 DNA reads TGTGCCACCAGTGATACACTACAGGGGGCCCAAGAGACCCAGTACTTC. Its protein product is CATSDTLQGAQETQYF.

The chain employs TRBV5-1 and TRBJ2-3; TRBD2 might be the D (7 bases). Germline CDR1 is SGHRS and CDR2 is YFSETQ. The CDR3 has 15 residues. V dropped 5 bases and J dropped 5 bases, with 18 bases sitting between them. In DNA, the CDR3 is TGCGCCAGCAGTGTTGGGCGGGGGCCCCGAGATACGCAGTATTTT. It codes for CASSVGRGPRDTQYF.

The gene calls are TRBV20-1 and TRBJ2-3; no reliable D call. Germline assignment: CDR1 DFQATT and CDR2 SNEGSKA (reference sequence). V lost 3 bases to trimming and J lost 0 bases, with 10 bases between them. The CDR3 runs to 14 residues. The CDR3 DNA reads TGCAGTGCTAGTCACGGGTCTAGCACAGATACGCAGTATTTT. Protein sequence: CSASHGSSTDTQYF.

The CDR3 loop reads CASSLGPGIGTEAFF. The CDR3 nucleotides read TGTGCCAGCAGCTTAGGACCAGGGATAGGCACTGAAGCTTTCTTT. The rearrangement uses TRBV7-9 and TRBJ1-1; D may be TRBD1 (5 bases). The CDR3 contains 15 residues. Trimming took off 1 base at V and 4 bases at J, with 13 bases between the two ends. From germline, CDR1 is SEHNR and CDR2 FQNEAQ (reference sequence).